The 32 T cell receptor beta chains below come from one sample, sequenced in a study of post-analysis software for immune sequencing data. TCR beta cDNA libraries included unique molecular identifiers. TCRdb processed the PCR reads anew with MiXCR; each CDR3 protein has one entry. In the table there are some 800,000 distinct CDR3 sequences, 35% to 55% of which are singletons. Their target antigens are unknown. Notes on the study in general: Elevated frequency relative to controls characterized roughly five TRBV segments in patients, TRBV5-6, TRBV5-1 and TRBV20-1 among them.

The sample comprised blood. Every receptor here comes from a girl aged 5-17 years with multiple sclerosis.

The chain combines TRBV10-3 with TRBJ2-5, with TRBD1 matching 9 bases. This CDR3 region has 15 residues. The J segment lost 2 bases and the V segment lost 5 bases, leaving 6 bases of the junction unmatched. Germline assignment: CDR1 ENHRY and CDR2 SYGVKD. The DNA for the CDR3 is TGTGCCATCAGTTCCGGGACAGGGAGACAAGAGACCCAGTACTTC. The encoded protein is CAISSGTGRQETQYF.

The chain joins TRBV6-5 to TRBJ2-3; D perhaps matches TRBD2 (6 bases). Germline V gives CDR1 MNHEY, CDR2 SVGAGI. CDR3 length equals 11 residues. Trimming took 10 bases from V and 4 from J, leaving 9 bases between them. DNA for the CDR3: TGTGCCACCCGGGGGTCAGATACGCAGTATTTT. It specifies CATRGSDTQYF.

The chain joins TRBV15 to TRBJ2-1; D remains ambiguous. The germline gives CDR1 LNHNV, CDR2 YYDKDF (reference sequence). V lost 1 base, J lost 8 bases, and 12 bases lay in between. The length of the CDR3 is 14 residues. CDR3 DNA: TGTGCCACCAGCAGAGTTGGCCGTGGGGATGAGCAGTTCTTC. Translated: CATSRVGRGDEQFF. The full variable domain, rest sourced from reference TRBV15 and TRBJ2-1, is DAMVIQNPRYQVTQFGKPVTLSCSQTLNHNVMYWYQQKSSQAPKLLFHYYDKDFNNEADTPDNFQSRRPNTSFCFLDIRSPGLGDTAMYLCATSRVGRGDEQFFGPGTRLTVL.

This chain connects TRBV7-8 to TRBJ2-3; 8 nucleotides match TRBD2. The CDR3 spans 17 residues. Looked up from germline, CDR1 is SGHVS and CDR2 is FQNEAQ. J was trimmed by 5 bases and V by 1 base; bases with no gene match: 11. The CDR3 DNA reads TGTGCCAGCAGCTTAGGCCAACGAGCGGGAGCTAGAGATACGCAGTATTTT. It specifies CASSLGQRAGARDTQYF.

Note on this clonotype: The junction departs from germline at one end; a sequencing error may be responsible. V is TRBV5-1 and J is TRBJ2-5; D is perhaps TRBD2 (5 bases). Germline V CDR1 and CDR2: SGHRS, YFSETQ. The CDR3 is made up of 14 amino acids. The CDR3 coding sequence is TGCGCCAGCAGAACCGGTCCTAGCTCCGGTGAGCAGTATTTC. Residues: CASRTGPSSGEQYF.

The CDR3 reads CASSFGGSGYGYTF. The CDR3 coding sequence is TGTGCCAGCAGTTTCGGGGGAAGCGGCTATGGCTACACCTTC. V and J are TRBV12-3 or TRBV12-4 and TRBJ1-2, with a weak D call TRBD1 (5 bases). The germline V and J ends were trimmed by 3 bases and 4 bases, with 12 bases remaining between them. This CDR3 is 14 amino acids long.

The chain carries TRBV20-1 and TRBJ2-7; 7 positions match TRBD2. Germline values: CDR1 DFQATT, CDR2 SNEGSKA (reference sequence). Unmatched junction bases numbered 14, after V lost 3 bases and J lost 3 bases. The CDR3 contains 16 residues. CDR3 bases: TGCAGTGCTAGTGCGGTTAATAGCGGGCGATTCTACGAGCAGTACTTC. Protein: CSASAVNSGRFYEQYF.

This clonotype was counted a few times. V is TRBV29-1 and J is TRBJ2-5; D is possibly TRBD2 (5 bases). V gave up 6 bases and J gave up 4 bases, with 15 bases separating them. This CDR3 has 13 amino acids. Germline CDR1 and CDR2: SQVTM and ANQGSEA. The CDR3 is CSVTRRLAETQYF. CDR3 DNA: TGCAGCGTCACACGGAGGCTGGCAGAGACCCAGTACTTC.

J is TRBJ2-7 and V is TRBV5-1; possibly TRBD1 for D (5 bases). Germline V gene sequence: CDR1 SGHRS, CDR2 YFSETQ. CDR3 length: 15 amino acids. Trimming left V 3 bases short and J 2 bases short, with 15 bases between. CDR3 in DNA: TGCGCCAGCAGCTACGAATGGGGCACTACCTACGAGCAGTACTTC. Translation gives CASSYEWGTTYEQYF.

The chain is built from TRBV29-1 and TRBJ1-6; D may be TRBD1 (5 bases). The CDR3 has 15 amino acids. V lost 6 bases and J lost 10, with 22 bases in between. The V gene's germline CDR1 is SQVTM and CDR2 ANQGSEA. The CDR3 DNA reads as TGCAGCGTGGGGGTCCCCTTCCCAAGAGGGTCACCCCTCCACTTT. Its translation is CSVGVPFPRGSPLHF.

The rearrangement joins TRBV12-3 or TRBV12-4 to TRBJ2-1; 11 nucleotides line up with TRBD2. V lost 6 bases and J lost 7; bases outside the gene matches: 11. There are 16 residues in the CDR3. CDR3 residues: CASSPEPGLAENEQFF. In DNA, the CDR3 is TGTGCCAGCAGCCCTGAGCCGGGACTAGCGGAAAATGAGCAGTTCTTC.

The chain employs TRBV20-1 and TRBJ1-4; D not certain. This CDR3 is 12 amino acids long. The germline V gene encodes CDR1 DFQATT and CDR2 SNEGSKA (reference sequence). The germline V and J ends were trimmed by 6 bases and 5 bases, with 10 bases remaining between them. CDR3 sequence reads: CSANVRNEKLFF. CDR3 bases: TGCAGTGCGAACGTCAGGAATGAAAAACTGTTTTTT.

This chain uses TRBV5-1 with TRBJ2-3; 7 nucleotides line up with TRBD1. J lost 1 base, V lost 4 bases, and 12 bases had no gene match. Germline V lookup: CDR1 SGHRS, CDR2 YFSETQ. This CDR3 spans 17 amino acids. CDR3 residues: CASSANPTGSGTDTQYF. The CDR3 coding sequence is TGCGCCAGCAGCGCAAACCCGACAGGGTCTGGCACAGATACGCAGTATTTT.

The chain links TRBV6-5 to TRBJ1-6; no firm D call. From germline, CDR1 is MNHEY and CDR2 SVGAGI. The CDR3 has 16 residues. The germline V and J ends were trimmed by 6 bases and 0 bases, with 12 bases remaining between them. CDR3 sequence: CASRETVSSYNSPLHF. The CDR3, as DNA: TGTGCCAGCAGAGAGACCGTGAGCTCCTATAATTCACCCCTCCACTTT.

The chain links TRBV27 to TRBJ1-5; possibly TRBD1 for D (6 bases). The V gene's germline CDR1 is MNHEY and CDR2 SMNVEV (reference sequence). V was trimmed by 6 bases and J by 4 bases, leaving 16 bases between them. The CDR3 sequence is 15 residues long. The CDR3 DNA reads as TGTGCCAGCAGCCCCCTCGGACAGCGTAATCAGCCCCAGCATTTT. Translating it yields CASSPLGQRNQPQHF.

V is TRBV20-1 and J is TRBJ1-5, with a tentative D call TRBD1 (5 bases). V shed 4 bases and J shed 1 base, with 11 bases lying between them. The V gene's germline CDR1 is DFQATT and CDR2 SNEGSKA (reference sequence). There are 14 residues in the CDR3. The CDR3 DNA sequence: TGCAGTGCTAACGCCGGGGGGAGCAATCAGCCCCAGCATTTT. Translated: CSANAGGSNQPQHF.

This clonotype was seen a few times. This chain connects TRBV12-3 or TRBV12-4 to TRBJ1-1; D not resolved. The CDR3 runs to 11 residues. V lost 3 bases and J lost 7, with 6 bases in between. The CDR3 DNA follows: TGTGCCAGCAGTTTTGGCCTTGAAGCTTTCTTT. Its translation: CASSFGLEAFF.

This clonotype was counted many times. At one of its ends the junction is not consistent with the germline gene, which may arise from a read error. The rearrangement uses TRBV20-1 and TRBJ2-3; no definite D call. The CDR3 runs 10 residues. Germline V gene sequence: CDR1 DFQATT, CDR2 SNEGSKA (reference sequence). The CDR3 DNA sequence: TGCAGCGCTAGCACAGATACGCAGTATTTT. Translating gives CSASTDTQYF.

In its sample, this clonotype was seen a few times. The CDR3 loop is CSVDTGGSETQYF. The CDR3 region has the DNA TGCAGCGTTGATACAGGGGGCAGTGAGACCCAGTACTTC. The chain uses TRBV29-1 and TRBJ2-5; TRBD1 matches 9 bases. Germline V CDR1 and CDR2: SQVTM, ANQGSEA. V was pared by 3 bases and J by 5 bases, with 4 bases of the junction left unmatched. The CDR3 covers 13 residues. The entire variable domain, with the rest obtained from reference TRBV29-1 and TRBJ2-5, is as follows: SAVISQKPSRDICQRGTSLTIQCQVDSQVTMMFWYRQQPGQSLTLIATANQGSEATYESGFVIDKFPISRPNLTFSTLTVSNMSPEDSSIYLCSVDTGGSETQYFGPGTRLLVL.

This sequence joins TRBV20-1 and TRBJ2-5; 8 bases are a match to TRBD2. Germline values: CDR1 DFQATT, CDR2 SNEGSKA (reference sequence). Germline trimming cut 5 bases from V and 3 bases from J; bases unmatched to any gene: 8. The CDR3 sequence is 14 residues long. CDR3 residues: CSAEAGDGKETQYF. In DNA, the CDR3 is TGCAGTGCTGAAGCGGGAGACGGGAAAGAGACCCAGTACTTC.

The chain links TRBV27 to TRBJ2-4, with a possible D match to TRBD1 (6 bases). The end of the DNA fits TRBJ2-5 better, so the J call may be wrong. The CDR3 loop spans 15 amino acids. The germline CDR1 and CDR2 sequences are MNHEY and SMNVEV (reference sequence). The CDR3 loop reads CASIGGKLGRETQYF. The CDR3 bases are TGTGCCAGCATTGGGGGCAAGCTGGGTAGGGAGACCCAGTACTTC.

This clonotype was seen a few times. The CDR3 region is CSAPGTAQETQYF. The CDR3 nucleotides read TGCAGTGCACCCGGTACAGCCCAAGAGACCCAGTACTTC. This chain connects TRBV20-1 to TRBJ2-5; D uncertain. With 6 bases removed from V and 1 base from J, the gap between germline ends came to 12 bases. The germline V gene has CDR1 DFQATT and CDR2 SNEGSKA (reference sequence). This CDR3 spans 13 amino acids.

This rearrangement joins TRBV28 to TRBJ1-4; 11 positions match TRBD1. CDR3 length: 17 residues. CDR1 and CDR2 (germline): MDHEN, SYDVKM. Trimming took 6 bases from V and 2 from J; bases not matched to a gene: 8. In DNA, the CDR3 is TGTGCCAGCAGAAGGACAGGGGGCTGGAAGACTAATGAAAAACTGTTTTTT. It encodes CASRRTGGWKTNEKLFF. The full variable domain, its missing parts supplied by reference TRBV28 and TRBJ1-4, is DVKVTQSSRYLVKRTGEKVFLECVQDMDHENMFWYRQDPGLGLRLIYFSYDVKMKEKGDIPEGYSVSREKKERFSLILESASTNQTSMYLCASRRTGGWKTNEKLFFGSGTQLSVL.

The rearrangement joins TRBV9 to TRBJ2-6; D call uncertain. CDR1 is SGDLS, CDR2 YYNGEE, per germline. Trimming cost V 0 bases and J 1 base, with 5 bases left between them. This CDR3 is built from 15 residues. The CDR3 spells CASSVGNSGANVLTF. As DNA, the CDR3 is TGTGCCAGCAGCGTAGGGAATTCTGGGGCCAACGTCCTGACTTTC. Based on the CDR3 plus reference TRBV9 and TRBJ2-6, the full variable domain is DSGVTQTPKHLITATGQRVTLRCSPRSGDLSVYWYQQSLDQGLQFLIQYYNGEERAKGNILERFSAQQFPDLHSELNLSSLELGDSALYFCASSVGNSGANVLTFGAGSRLTVL.

This clonotype was counted a few times. The chain uses TRBV28 and TRBJ2-3; 8 bases map to TRBD1. The V segment lost 1 base and the J segment 7 bases; nucleotides outside the gene matches: 7. Germline V CDR1 and CDR2: MDHEN, SYDVKM. The CDR3 loop spans 15 amino acids. The CDR3 region is CASSLSRDRLNTQYF. CDR3 DNA sequence: TGTGCCAGCAGTTTATCGAGGGACAGGTTGAATACGCAGTATTTT.

This clonotype was seen a few times. The chain links TRBV29-1 to TRBJ2-7; 7 nucleotides match TRBD2. Per the germline V gene, CDR1 is SQVTM and CDR2 is ANQGSEA. V lost 2 bases to trimming and J lost 1 base; unmatched junction nucleotides: 2. The CDR3 is 13 amino acids. The DNA for the CDR3 is TGCAGCGTTGAATGGGGGGGTTCCTACGAGCAGTACTTC. Translating it yields CSVEWGGSYEQYF.

Points on this clonotype: The junction departs from the called germline gene at one end, perhaps through a read error. The J gene is TRBJ2-1, the V gene TRBV20-1; D is possibly TRBD2 (6 bases). The CDR3 is made up of 14 amino acids. The germline CDR1 and CDR2 sequences are DFQATT and SNEGSKA (reference sequence). CDR3 sequence reads: CSGRPGTSYNEQFF. Written as DNA, the CDR3 is TGCAGTGGTAGACCCGGGACTTCGTACAATGAGCAGTTCTTC.

The chain combines TRBV7-3 with TRBJ1-1, with a weak D call TRBD1 (5 bases). CDR3 size: 14 residues. Germline loops: CDR1 SGHTA, CDR2 FQGTGA. Trimming pared 5 bases from V and 4 bases from J, leaving 14 bases between. CDR3 coding DNA: TGTGCCAGCAGCCAGGGACGCGGGAGCACTGAAGCTTTCTTT. Protein sequence: CASSQGRGSTEAFF. The full variable domain, rest sourced from reference TRBV7-3 and TRBJ1-1, is GAGVSQTPSNKVTEKGKYVELRCDPISGHTALYWYRQSLGQGPEFLIYFQGTGAADDSGLPNDRFFAVRPEGSVSTLKIQRTERGDSAVYLCASSQGRGSTEAFFGQGTRLTVV.

The chain recombines TRBV24-1 with TRBJ1-1; D may be TRBD1 (5 bases). CDR3 size: 12 residues. Trimming took 7 bases from V and 11 from J, leaving 16 bases between them. The germline gives CDR1 KGHDR, CDR2 SFDVKD. CDR3 protein: CATSSDGGVAFF. DNA for the CDR3: TGTGCCACCAGCAGCGACGGGGGTGTTGCTTTCTTT.

The CDR3 reads CSARSEDRISGRVPQETQYF. CDR3 DNA sequence: TGCAGTGCTAGGTCGGAGGACAGGATCTCGGGGCGGGTACCACAAGAGACCCAGTACTTC. The chain has TRBV20-1 and TRBJ2-5, with 7 bases matching TRBD1. Looked up from germline, CDR1 is DFQATT and CDR2 is SNEGSKA (reference sequence). The CDR3 sequence is 20 residues long. V was clipped by 3 bases and J by 2 bases; unmatched bases: 24.

The genes are TRBV5-5 and TRBJ1-1; maybe TRBD1 (6 bases). Trimming took 2 bases from V and 0 from J, leaving 14 bases between them. The CDR3 extends over 16 amino acids. The germline V gene has CDR1 SGHKS and CDR2 YYEKEE (reference sequence). The CDR3 nucleotides read TGTGCCAGCAGCTTATGGGGGGGCGGGTTGAACACTGAAGCTTTCTTT. As protein: CASSLWGGGLNTEAFF.

This chain links TRBV27 with TRBJ2-6, with 9 bases lining up with TRBD1. Looked up from germline, CDR1 is MNHEY and CDR2 is SMNVEV (reference sequence). This CDR3 comprises 18 residues. V trimming: 7 bases; J trimming: 0 bases; junction bases outside the gene matches: 10. CDR3 protein: CASILTGGLLSGANVLTF. The CDR3 coding sequence is TGTGCCAGCATTCTTACAGGGGGCCTTCTCTCTGGGGCCAACGTCCTGACTTTC.